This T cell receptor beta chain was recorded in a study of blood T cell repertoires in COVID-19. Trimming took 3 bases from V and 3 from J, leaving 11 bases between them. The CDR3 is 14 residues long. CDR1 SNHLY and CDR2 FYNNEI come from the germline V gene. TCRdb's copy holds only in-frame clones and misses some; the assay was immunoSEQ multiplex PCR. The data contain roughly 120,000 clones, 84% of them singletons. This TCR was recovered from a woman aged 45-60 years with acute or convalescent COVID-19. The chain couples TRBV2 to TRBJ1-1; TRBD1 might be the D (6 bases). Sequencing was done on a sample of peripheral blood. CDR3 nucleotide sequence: TGTGCCAGCAGTGAGAGAAACAGGGACACTGAAGCTTTCTTT. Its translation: CASSERNRDTEAFF.